A selection of T cell receptor beta chains follows, all from one sample in a study of T-cell reconstitution after alpha-beta-depleted transplantation in children. MiXCR was run by TCRdb on the PCR reads, yielding one entry per CDR3 protein. The sample lists approximately 640,000 distinct CDR3 sequences; roughly 17% were seen once. Here the sequenced sample was PBMCs from the stem cell graft donor, taken from the stem cell graft. These receptors were obtained from a human donor who donated a stem cell graft to a child with acute myeloid leukemia. Both conserved end residues are part of each CDR3. The D gene is left open where the match is weak. Clone sizes are given selectively: once, few, many, or a class where the clone is expanded.

-,TRBJ1-2,-,TRBV4-2,TGTGCCATGGGCCCAAGGCTGGGACGGACGTCTAACTATGGCTACACCTTC,CAMGPRLGRTSNYGYTF
-,TRBJ1-5,-,TRBV28,TGTGCCAGCAGTCCTGGGGGAGGGTTCTTCGGGAATCAGCCCCAGCATTTT,CASSPGGGFFGNQPQHF
-,TRBJ2-4,-,TRBV7-9,TGTGCCAGCAGCTCTCCAGGGGGGGGACAGTCGTACATTCAGTACTTC,CASSSPGGGQSYIQYF
-,TRBJ1-2,many,TRBV6-5,TGTGCCAGCAGTTATCCATTGGCCGAGGGCTACACCTTC,CASSYPLAEGYTF
-,TRBJ2-2,many,TRBV6-2/TRBV6-3,TGTGCCAGCAGTTACTCGATGGGGGTTGGGGAGCTGTTTTTT,CASSYSMGVGELFF
-,TRBJ1-2,many,TRBV5-6,TGTGCCAGCAGCCCTGGAGGGGGCTATGGCTACACCTTC,CASSPGGGYGYTF
TRBD2,TRBJ2-1,-,TRBV5-1,TGCGCCAGCAGCTCCCGGACTAGCGCCGGTGCGGAGCAGTTCTTC,CASSSRTSAGAEQFF
-,TRBJ2-1,many,TRBV29-1,TGCAGCGTGTACAGGGAGTTAAATGAGCAGTTCTTC,CSVYRELNEQFF
TRBD1,TRBJ2-7,many,TRBV10-3,TGTGCCATCAGTGCCCGACAGGGTGAATACGAGCAGTACTTC,CAISARQGEYEQYF
TRBD1,TRBJ2-1,few,TRBV2,TGTGCCAGCAGTTCATTTTGGGGGGACAGGGCCCGTACGGATGAGCAGTTCTTC,CASSSFWGDRARTDEQFF
TRBD2,TRBJ2-1,few,TRBV20-1,TGCAGTGCTAGACAAAGCGGGGGCCCCTACAATGAGCAGTTCTTC,CSARQSGGPYNEQFF
TRBD1,TRBJ2-1,many,TRBV29-1,TGCAGCGTTCTCCTACAGGGGGCATTGTACGACAATGAGCAGTTCTTC,CSVLLQGALYDNEQFF
TRBD1,TRBJ2-2,few,TRBV11-2,TGTGCCAGCAGCTGGCAGGGGGTGAACACCGGGGAGCTGTTTTTT,CASSWQGVNTGELFF
-,TRBJ2-7,many,TRBV5-1,TGCGCCAGCAGCTTGGTAGGGGACGAGCAGTACTTC,CASSLVGDEQYF
-,TRBJ2-1,few,TRBV4-3,TGCGCCAGCAGCCAAGCGGACAGGCGCGGGGATGAGCAGTTCTTC,CASSQADRRGDEQFF
TRBD1,TRBJ2-1,-,TRBV29-1,TGCAGCGTTGTTGGGGTACCGACAGGGATCTCCTACAATGAGCAGTTCTTC,CSVVGVPTGISYNEQFF
-,TRBJ2-7,many,TRBV20-1,TGCAGTGCTAGAGATACGGGGGAACTCCGGGGAGAGCAGTACTTC,CSARDTGELRGEQYF
TRBD1,TRBJ2-1,-,TRBV5-1,TGCGCCAGCAGCGCGGGACAGGGTGCCTACAATGAGCAGTTCTTC,CASSAGQGAYNEQFF
-,TRBJ2-1,-,TRBV7-9,TGTGCCAGCAGCGCGAGACGCCTCAATGAGCAGTTCTTC,CASSARRLNEQFF
-,TRBJ2-1,-,TRBV2,TGTGCCAGCAGTGATAAGGGAAGCTCCTACAATGAGCAGTTCTTC,CASSDKGSSYNEQFF
-,TRBJ2-1,-,TRBV7-2,TGTGCCAGCAGCTCAAATCCCGGCGGGGGCGGTGAGCAGTTCTTC,CASSSNPGGGGEQFF
TRBD1,TRBJ2-7,many,TRBV9,TGTGCCAGCAGCGCCGGGACAGGGGCATCCGAGCAGTACTTC,CASSAGTGASEQYF
TRBD2,TRBJ2-2,-,TRBV5-6,TGTGCCAGCAGCCCCCTGGGGGATAGCGGGACCGGGGAGCTGTTTTTT,CASSPLGDSGTGELFF
-,TRBJ2-1,few,TRBV7-3,TGTGCCAGCAGCTCCGCGGACTCCTTAAACAATGAGCAGTTCTTC,CASSSADSLNNEQFF
TRBD1,TRBJ2-2,many,TRBV20-1,TGCAGTGCTAGAGATCTCGGACAGGGGAACACCGGGGAGCTGTTTTTT,CSARDLGQGNTGELFF
-,TRBJ1-1,many,TRBV29-1,TGCAGCGTGGGGGTCCAAATGAACACTGAAGCTTTCTTT,CSVGVQMNTEAFF
TRBD2,TRBJ2-3,few,TRBV5-6,TGTGCCAGCAGCATATCACTAGCGGGGGGGCGCGCGCAGTATTTT,CASSISLAGGRAQYF
-,TRBJ2-1,few,TRBV29-1,TGCAGCGTCCTAGATCGGGGGAGCTCCTACAATGAGCAGTTCTTC,CSVLDRGSSYNEQFF
TRBD1,TRBJ2-3,few,TRBV27,TGTGCCAGCAGTTTATCCGAGACAGGGTTGACAGATACGCAGTATTTT,CASSLSETGLTDTQYF
TRBD1,TRBJ1-1,-,TRBV11-1,TGTGCCAGCAGCCCACGAGCTCAGGGGGTGCTTTTAAACACTGAAGCTTTCTTT,CASSPRAQGVLLNTEAFF
-,TRBJ1-2,few,TRBV28,TGTGCCAGCAGCCTGCGGGACCGGCGAAACTATGGCTACACCTTC,CASSLRDRRNYGYTF
-,TRBJ2-1,many,TRBV12-3/TRBV12-4,TGTGCCAGCAGTTTACAGGGGCCTCCCTACAATGAGCAGTTCTTC,CASSLQGPPYNEQFF
TRBD1,TRBJ1-4,many,TRBV5-5,TGTGCCAGCAGCTTCATACGACAGGGAAATGAAAAACTGTTTTTT,CASSFIRQGNEKLFF
TRBD1,TRBJ2-3,many,TRBV29-1,TGCAGCGCGGAGACAGGGCGTGGAGATACGCAGTATTTT,CSAETGRGDTQYF
TRBD1,TRBJ2-7,few,TRBV6-1,TGTGCCAGCAGAACGGACAGGGGGCGCGAGGGAAACTCCTACGAGCAGTACTTC,CASRTDRGREGNSYEQYF
-,TRBJ1-1,many,TRBV20-1,TGCAGTGCTTCGGACACCAACACTGAAGCTTTCTTT,CSASDTNTEAFF
-,TRBJ2-1,many,TRBV27,TGTGCCAGCAGTTTCGGGTATGAGCAGTTCTTC,CASSFGYEQFF